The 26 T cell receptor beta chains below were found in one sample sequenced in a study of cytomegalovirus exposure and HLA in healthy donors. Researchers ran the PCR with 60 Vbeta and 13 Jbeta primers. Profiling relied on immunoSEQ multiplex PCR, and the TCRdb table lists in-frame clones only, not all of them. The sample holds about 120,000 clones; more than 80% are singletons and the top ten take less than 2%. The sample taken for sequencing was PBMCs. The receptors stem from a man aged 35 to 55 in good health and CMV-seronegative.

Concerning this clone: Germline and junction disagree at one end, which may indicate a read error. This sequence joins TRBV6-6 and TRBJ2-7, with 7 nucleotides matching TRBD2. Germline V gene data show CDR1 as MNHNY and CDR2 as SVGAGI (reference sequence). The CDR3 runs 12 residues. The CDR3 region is CASSYSTREANF. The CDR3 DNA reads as TGTGCCAGCAGTTACTCGACCCGGGAGGCTAACTTC.

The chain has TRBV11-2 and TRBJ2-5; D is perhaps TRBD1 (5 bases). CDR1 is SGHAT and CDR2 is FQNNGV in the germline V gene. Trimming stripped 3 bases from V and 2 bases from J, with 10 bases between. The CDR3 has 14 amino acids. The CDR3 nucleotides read TGTGCCAGCAGCTTCGAGACAGCACAAGAGACCCAGTACTTC. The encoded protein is CASSFETAQETQYF.

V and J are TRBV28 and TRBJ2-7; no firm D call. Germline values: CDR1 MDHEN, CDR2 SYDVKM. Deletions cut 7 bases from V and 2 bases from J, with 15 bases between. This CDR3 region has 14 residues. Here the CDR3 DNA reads TGTGCCAGCACCTCAGCGACCTCAGCCTACGAGCAGTACTTC. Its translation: CASTSATSAYEQYF. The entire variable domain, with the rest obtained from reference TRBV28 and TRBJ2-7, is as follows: DVKVTQSSRYLVKRTGEKVFLECVQDMDHENMFWYRQDPGLGLRLIYFSYDVKMKEKGDIPEGYSVSREKKERFSLILESASTNQTSMYLCASTSATSAYEQYFGPGTRLTVT.

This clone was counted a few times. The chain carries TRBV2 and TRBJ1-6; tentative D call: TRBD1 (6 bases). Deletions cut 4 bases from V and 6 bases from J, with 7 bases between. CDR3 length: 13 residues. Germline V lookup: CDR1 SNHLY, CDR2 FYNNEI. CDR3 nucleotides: TGTGCCAGCAGTGTGGACAGTAATTCACCCCTCCACTTT. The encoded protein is CASSVDSNSPLHF.

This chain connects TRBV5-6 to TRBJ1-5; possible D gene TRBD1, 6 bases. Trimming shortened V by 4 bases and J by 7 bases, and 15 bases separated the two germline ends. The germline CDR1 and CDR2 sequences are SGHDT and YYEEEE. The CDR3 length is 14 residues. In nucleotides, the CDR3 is TGTGCCAGCAGCATCGCGACAGGTTTGCAGCCCCAGCATTTT. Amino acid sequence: CASSIATGLQPQHF. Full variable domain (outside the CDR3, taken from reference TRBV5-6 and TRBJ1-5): DAGVTQSPTHLIKTRGQQVTLRCSPKSGHDTVSWYQQALGQGPQFIFQYYEEEERQRGNFPDRFSGHQFPNYSSELNVNALLLGDSALYLCASSIATGLQPQHFGDGTRLSIL.

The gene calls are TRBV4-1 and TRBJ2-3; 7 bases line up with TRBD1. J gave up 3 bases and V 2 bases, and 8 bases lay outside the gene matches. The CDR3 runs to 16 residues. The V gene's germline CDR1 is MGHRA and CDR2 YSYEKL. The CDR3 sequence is CASSQLQGTGTDTQYF. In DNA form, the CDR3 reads TGCGCCAGCAGCCAACTACAGGGGACGGGGACAGATACGCAGTATTTT.

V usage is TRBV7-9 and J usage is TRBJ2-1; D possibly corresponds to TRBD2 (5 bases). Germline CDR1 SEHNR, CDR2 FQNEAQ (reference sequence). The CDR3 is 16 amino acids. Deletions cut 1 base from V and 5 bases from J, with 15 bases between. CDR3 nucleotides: TGTGCCAGCAGCTTAGGTACACTAGAAGTCCACAATGAGCAGTTCTTC. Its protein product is CASSLGTLEVHNEQFF.

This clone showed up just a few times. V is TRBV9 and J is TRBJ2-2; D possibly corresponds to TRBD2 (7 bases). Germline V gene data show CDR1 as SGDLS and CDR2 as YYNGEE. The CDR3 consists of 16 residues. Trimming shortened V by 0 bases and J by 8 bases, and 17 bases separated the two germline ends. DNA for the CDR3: TGTGCCAGCAGCGTAGAGCCGCAAGGGGGGGCAGGGGAGCTGTTTTTT. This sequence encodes CASSVEPQGGAGELFF.

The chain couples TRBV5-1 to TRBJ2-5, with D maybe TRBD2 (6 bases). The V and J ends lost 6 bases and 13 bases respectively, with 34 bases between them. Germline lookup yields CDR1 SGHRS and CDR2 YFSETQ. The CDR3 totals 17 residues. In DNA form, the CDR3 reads TGCGCCAGCACCCGTTTCCGGCAGTCTTCGCTAAGCGGAGGGTGGTACTTC. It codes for CASTRFRQSSLSGGWYF. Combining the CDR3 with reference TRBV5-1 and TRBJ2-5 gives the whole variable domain KAGVTQTPRYLIKTRGQQVTLSCSPISGHRSVSWYQQTPGQGLQFLFEYFSETQRNKGNFPGRFSGRQFSNSRSEMNVSTLELGDSALYLCASTRFRQSSLSGGWYFGPGTRLLVL.

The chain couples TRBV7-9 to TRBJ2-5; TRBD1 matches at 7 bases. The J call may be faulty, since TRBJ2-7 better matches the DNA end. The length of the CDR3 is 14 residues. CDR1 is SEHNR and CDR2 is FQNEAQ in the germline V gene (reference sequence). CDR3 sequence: CASSFDRGQVEQYF. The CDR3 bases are TGTGCCAGCAGCTTTGATAGGGGGCAGGTCGAGCAGTACTTC.

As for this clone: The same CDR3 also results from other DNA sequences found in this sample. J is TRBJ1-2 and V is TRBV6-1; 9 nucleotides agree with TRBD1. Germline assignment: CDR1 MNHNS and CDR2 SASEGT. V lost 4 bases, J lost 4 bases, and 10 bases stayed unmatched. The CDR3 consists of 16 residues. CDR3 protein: CASSVLADRGFYGYTF. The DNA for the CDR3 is TGTGCCAGCAGTGTCCTTGCGGACAGGGGCTTCTATGGCTACACCTTC.

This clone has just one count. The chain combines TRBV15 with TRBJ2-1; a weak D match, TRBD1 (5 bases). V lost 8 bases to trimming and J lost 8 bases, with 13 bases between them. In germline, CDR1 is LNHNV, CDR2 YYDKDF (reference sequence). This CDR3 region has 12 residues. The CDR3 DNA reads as TGTGCCACCTCAAGGGGCAGCGATGAGCAGTTCTTC. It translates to CATSRGSDEQFF.

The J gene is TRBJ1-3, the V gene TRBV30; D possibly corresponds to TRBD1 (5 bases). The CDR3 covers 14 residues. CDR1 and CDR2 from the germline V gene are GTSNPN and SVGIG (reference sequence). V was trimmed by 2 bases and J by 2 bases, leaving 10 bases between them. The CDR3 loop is CAWSQAGPGNTIYF. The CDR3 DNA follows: TGTGCCTGGAGTCAGGCAGGGCCTGGAAACACCATATATTTT.

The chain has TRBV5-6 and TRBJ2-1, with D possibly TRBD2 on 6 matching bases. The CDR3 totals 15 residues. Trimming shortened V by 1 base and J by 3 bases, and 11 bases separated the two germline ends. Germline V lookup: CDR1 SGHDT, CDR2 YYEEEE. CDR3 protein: CASSLRREYYNEQFF. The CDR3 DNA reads TGTGCCAGCAGCTTGAGACGGGAGTACTACAATGAGCAGTTCTTC.

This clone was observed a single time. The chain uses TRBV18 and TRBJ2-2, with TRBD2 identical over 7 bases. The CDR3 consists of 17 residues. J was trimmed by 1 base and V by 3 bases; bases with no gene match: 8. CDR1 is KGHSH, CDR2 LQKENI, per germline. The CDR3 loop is CASSPLILAGNTGELFF. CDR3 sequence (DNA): TGTGCCAGCTCACCGCTAATATTAGCGGGGAACACCGGGGAGCTGTTTTTT.

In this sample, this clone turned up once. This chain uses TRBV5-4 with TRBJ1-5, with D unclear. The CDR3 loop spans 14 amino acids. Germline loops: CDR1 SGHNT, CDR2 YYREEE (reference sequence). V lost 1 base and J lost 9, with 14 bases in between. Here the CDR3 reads CASSLKGGGSPQHF. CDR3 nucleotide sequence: TGTGCCAGCAGCTTGAAGGGAGGAGGGTCGCCCCAGCATTTT. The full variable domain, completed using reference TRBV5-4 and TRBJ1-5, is ETGVTQSPTHLIKTRGQQVTLRCSSQSGHNTVSWYQQALGQGPQFIFQYYREEENGRGNFPPRFSGLQFPNYSSELNVNALELDDSALYLCASSLKGGGSPQHFGDGTRLSIL.

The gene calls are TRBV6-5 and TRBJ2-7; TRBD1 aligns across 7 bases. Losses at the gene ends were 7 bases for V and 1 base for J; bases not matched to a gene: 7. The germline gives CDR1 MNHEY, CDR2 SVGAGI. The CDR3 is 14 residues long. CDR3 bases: TGTGCCAGCACTAAGGGACAGAAGTCCTACGAGCAGTACTTC. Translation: CASTKGQKSYEQYF.

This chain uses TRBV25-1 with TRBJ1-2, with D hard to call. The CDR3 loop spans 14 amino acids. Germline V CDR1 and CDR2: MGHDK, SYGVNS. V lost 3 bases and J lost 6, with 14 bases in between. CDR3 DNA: TGTGCCAGCAGTGATCCCGGGAGACTCAATGGCTACACCTTC. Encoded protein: CASSDPGRLNGYTF.

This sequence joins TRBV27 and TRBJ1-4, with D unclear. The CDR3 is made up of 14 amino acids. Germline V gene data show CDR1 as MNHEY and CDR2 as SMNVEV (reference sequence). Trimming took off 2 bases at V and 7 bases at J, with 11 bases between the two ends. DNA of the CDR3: TGTGCCAGCAGTTTAGGAGCCCGGGGTGAAAAACTGTTTTTT. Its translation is CASSLGARGEKLFF.

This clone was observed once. CDR3 coding DNA: TGCGCCAGCACCACTTCCTTGACTAGCGTGAGCTACGAGCAGTACTTC. It encodes CASTTSLTSVSYEQYF. The genes are TRBV5-1 and TRBJ2-7; 8 bases are shared with TRBD2. Germline-derived CDR1 and CDR2 are SGHRS and YFSETQ. V dropped 6 bases and J dropped 3; count of bases not matched to a gene: 14. The CDR3 consists of 16 residues.

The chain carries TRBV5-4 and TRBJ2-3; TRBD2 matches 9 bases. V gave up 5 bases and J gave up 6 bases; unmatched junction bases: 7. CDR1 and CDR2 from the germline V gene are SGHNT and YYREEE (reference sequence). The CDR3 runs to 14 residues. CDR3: CASSLAGVVDTQYF. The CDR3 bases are TGTGCCAGCAGTTTAGCGGGAGTCGTCGATACGCAGTATTTT.

The CDR3 coding sequence is TGTGCCACCAGCAGAGATCCGGGAGGACAGGAGCAGTTCTTC. Translating it yields CATSRDPGGQEQFF. V usage is TRBV15 and J usage is TRBJ2-1; possibly TRBD2 for D (7 bases). The V gene's germline CDR1 is LNHNV and CDR2 YYDKDF (reference sequence). V was trimmed by 0 bases and J by 10 bases, leaving 13 bases between them. This CDR3 comprises 14 residues. The full variable domain, completed using reference TRBV15 and TRBJ2-1, is DAMVIQNPRYQVTQFGKPVTLSCSQTLNHNVMYWYQQKSSQAPKLLFHYYDKDFNNEADTPDNFQSRRPNTSFCFLDIRSPGLGDTAMYLCATSRDPGGQEQFFGPGTRLTVL.

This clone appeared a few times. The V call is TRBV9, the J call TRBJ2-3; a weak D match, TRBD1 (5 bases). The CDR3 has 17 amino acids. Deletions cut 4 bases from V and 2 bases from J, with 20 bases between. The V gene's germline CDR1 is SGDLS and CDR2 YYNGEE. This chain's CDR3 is CASSPVIPDSPTDTQYF. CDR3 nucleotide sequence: TGTGCCAGCAGCCCCGTAATCCCTGACAGTCCCACAGATACGCAGTATTTT.

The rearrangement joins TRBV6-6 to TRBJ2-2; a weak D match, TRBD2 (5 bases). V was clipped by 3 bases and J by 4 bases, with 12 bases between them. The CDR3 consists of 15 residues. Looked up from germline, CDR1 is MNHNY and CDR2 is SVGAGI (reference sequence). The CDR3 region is CASSYAETSTGELFF. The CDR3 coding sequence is TGTGCCAGCAGTTATGCGGAAACTAGCACCGGGGAGCTGTTTTTT.

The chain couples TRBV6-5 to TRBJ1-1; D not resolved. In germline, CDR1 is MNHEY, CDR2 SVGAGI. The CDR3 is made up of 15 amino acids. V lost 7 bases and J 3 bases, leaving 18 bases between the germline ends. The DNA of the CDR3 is TGTGCCAGCACCAGGCAACGGGGTGTGTACACTGAAGCTTTCTTT. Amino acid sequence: CASTRQRGVYTEAFF.

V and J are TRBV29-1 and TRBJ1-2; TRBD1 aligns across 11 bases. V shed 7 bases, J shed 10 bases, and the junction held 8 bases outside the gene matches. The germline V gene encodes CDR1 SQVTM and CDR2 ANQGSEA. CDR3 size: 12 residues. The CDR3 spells CSERTGGEDYTF. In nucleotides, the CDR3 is TGCAGCGAACGGACAGGGGGCGAAGACTACACCTTC.